This T cell receptor beta chain is from a study of blood T cells in healthy people across ages. The CDR3 has 12 residues. V lost 2 bases and J lost 6, with 6 bases in between. The germline gives CDR1 SGHTA, CDR2 FQGNSA. Then a second PCR, running about 7 to 11 cycles, was carried out with a sample-barcoded 5' primer and a J-beta primer mix. TCRdb analysed the 5' RACE reads with MiXCR anew, one entry per CDR3 protein. Of approximately 490,000 distinct CDR3 sequences listed, more than 20% are singletons. The sample was also linked to a second study, of T cells of mothers and their children.

This chain joins TRBV7-2 and TRBJ2-3; D not certain. The clonotype was recovered from a boy aged 10-17 years in good health. The sequencing sample was made of blood. The CDR3 spells CASSLTWDTQYF. CDR3 sequence (DNA): TGTGCCAGCAGCTTAACCTGGGATACGCAGTATTTT.